This TCR beta chain comes out of a study of T-cell reconstitution after alpha-beta-depleted transplantation in children. The CDR3 loop spans 16 amino acids. V lost 0 bases to trimming and J lost 9 bases, with 18 bases between them. CDR1 is SGHDN and CDR2 is FVKESK in the germline V gene. Unique molecular identifiers were incorporated when the TCRbeta library was constructed. TCRdb ran MiXCR on the PCR reads and lists one entry per CDR3 protein. The sample has just over 350,000 distinct CDR3 sequences, 13% seen once. The receptor comes from a human donor who donated a stem cell graft to a child with Fanconi anemia. The material sequenced was PBMCs, taken from the stem cell graft. The chain links TRBV14 to TRBJ2-1; D is possibly TRBD2 (7 bases). DNA for the CDR3: TGTGCCAGCAGCCAAGAGGGAGGGGGACCCTACGCTGAGCAGTTCTTC. Encoded protein: CASSQEGGGPYAEQFF.